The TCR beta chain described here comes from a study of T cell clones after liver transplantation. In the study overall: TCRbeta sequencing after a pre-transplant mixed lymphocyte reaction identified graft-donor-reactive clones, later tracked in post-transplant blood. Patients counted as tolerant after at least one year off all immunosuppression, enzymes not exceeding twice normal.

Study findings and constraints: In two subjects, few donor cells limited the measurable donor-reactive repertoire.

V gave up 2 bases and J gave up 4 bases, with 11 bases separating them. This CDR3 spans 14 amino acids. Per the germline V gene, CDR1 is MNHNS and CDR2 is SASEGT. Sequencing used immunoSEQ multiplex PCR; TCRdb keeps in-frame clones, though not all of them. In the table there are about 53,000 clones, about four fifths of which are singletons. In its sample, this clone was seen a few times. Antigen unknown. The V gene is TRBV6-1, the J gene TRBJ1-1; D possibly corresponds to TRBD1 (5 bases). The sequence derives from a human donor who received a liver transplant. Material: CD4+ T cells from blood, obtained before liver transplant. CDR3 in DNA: TGTGCCAGCAGTGAACAGGGTAAGGGCACTGAAGCTTTCTTT. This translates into CASSEQGKGTEAFF.